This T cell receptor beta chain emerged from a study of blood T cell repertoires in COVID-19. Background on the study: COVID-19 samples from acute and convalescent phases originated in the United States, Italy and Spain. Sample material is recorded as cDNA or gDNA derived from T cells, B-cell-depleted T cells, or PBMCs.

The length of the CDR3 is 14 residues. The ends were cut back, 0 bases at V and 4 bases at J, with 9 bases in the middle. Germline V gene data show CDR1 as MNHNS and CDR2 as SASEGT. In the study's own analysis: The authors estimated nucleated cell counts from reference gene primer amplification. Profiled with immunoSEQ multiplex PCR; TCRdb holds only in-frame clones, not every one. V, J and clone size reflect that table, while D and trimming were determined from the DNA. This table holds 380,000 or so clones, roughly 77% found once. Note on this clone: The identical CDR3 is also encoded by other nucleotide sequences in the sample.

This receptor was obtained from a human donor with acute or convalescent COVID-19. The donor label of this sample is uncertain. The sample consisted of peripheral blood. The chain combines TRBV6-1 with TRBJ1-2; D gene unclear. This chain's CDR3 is CASSEAPGSYGYTF. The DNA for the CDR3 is TGTGCCAGCAGTGAAGCGCCCGGGTCCTATGGCTACACCTTC.